This TCR beta chain was observed in a study of human T cells and chemical hapten exposure. MiXCR, run by TCRdb on the RACE reads, gives a single entry per CDR3 protein. This table holds some 77,000 distinct CDR3 sequences, about 9.4% found once. Study-level results: Expanded TCRs showed more large CDR3 clusters than pre-sensitization or healthy control sets.

This clonotype was seen a few times. Its antigen remains unknown. With 0 bases removed from V and 5 bases from J, the gap between germline ends came to 17 bases. Germline values: CDR1 SGHTA, CDR2 FQGTGA. The CDR3 consists of 16 residues. Sample time point: patch test 1, 2 weeks after DPC sensitization. The treatment: therapeutic diphenylcyclopropenone sensitization with weekly scalp DPC. The chain is built from TRBV7-3 and TRBJ2-7; TRBD1 or TRBD2 may be the D gene (5 bases each). The sample was whole blood, taken in connection with sensitization to the hapten diphenylcyclopropenone (DPC). The sequence was obtained from a woman in her forties or fifties with alopecia areata. Some clones in this sample may be carry-over from other donors' samples. For the CDR3, the DNA is TGTGCCAGCAGCTTAACGTCGGTAGCAGGGAGCGACGAGCAGTACTTC. It translates to CASSLTSVAGSDEQYF.